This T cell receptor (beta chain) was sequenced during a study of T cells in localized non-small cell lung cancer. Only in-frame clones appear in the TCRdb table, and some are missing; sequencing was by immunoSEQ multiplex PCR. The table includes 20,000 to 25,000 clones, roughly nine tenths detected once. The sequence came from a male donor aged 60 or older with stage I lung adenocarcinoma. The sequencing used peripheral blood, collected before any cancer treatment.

This CDR3 reads CSVEERGPYNEQFF. In DNA form, the CDR3 reads TGCAGCGTTGAAGAGAGGGGGCCCTACAATGAGCAGTTCTTC. The rearrangement joins TRBV29-1 to TRBJ2-1; 7 positions agree with TRBD1. CDR1 is SQVTM and CDR2 is ANQGSEA in the germline V gene. The J segment lost 2 bases and the V segment lost 0 bases, leaving 1 base of the junction unmatched. This CDR3 has 14 residues.